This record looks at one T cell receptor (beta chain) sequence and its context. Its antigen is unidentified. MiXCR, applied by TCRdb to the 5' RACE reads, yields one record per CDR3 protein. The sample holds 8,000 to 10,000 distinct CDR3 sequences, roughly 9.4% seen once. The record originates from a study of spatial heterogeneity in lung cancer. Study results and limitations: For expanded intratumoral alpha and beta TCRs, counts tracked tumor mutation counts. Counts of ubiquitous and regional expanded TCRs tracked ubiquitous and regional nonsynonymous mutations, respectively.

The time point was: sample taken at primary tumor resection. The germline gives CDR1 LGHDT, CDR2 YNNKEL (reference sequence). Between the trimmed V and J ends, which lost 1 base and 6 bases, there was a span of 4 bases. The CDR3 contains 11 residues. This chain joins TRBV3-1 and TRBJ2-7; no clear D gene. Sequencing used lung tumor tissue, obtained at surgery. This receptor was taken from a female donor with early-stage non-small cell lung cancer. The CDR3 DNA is TGTGCCAGCAGCCAAGGGGGCGAGCAGTACTTC. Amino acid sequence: CASSQGGEQYF.